This TCR beta chain was identified during a study of vaccination effects on CD4 cells after COVID-19. Study-level results: In the late period after vaccination, infection- and vaccine-induced clones contracted markedly. Researchers report that only 1 of 255 vaccine-induced clones in healthy vaccinees cross-reacted with common cold coronaviruses.

A remark on this clone: Its specificity is unknown.

Antigen-specific CD4+ T cells were expanded (with viral peptide pools) by the ViraFEST assay ahead of sequencing. The culture ran for approximately 9 days before CD4+ T cells were isolated. Testing of the vaccine recipients showed negative nucleocapsid antibodies and no prior SARS-CoV-2 infection. It was with about 9.3 IU/ml IL-2 and about 10 ug/ml peptides that 1.5 million to 2.5 million PBMC per well were cultured. A half-volume exchange with IL-2 medium occurred on days 3 and 7. CDR1 is SGHRS and CDR2 is YFSETQ in the germline V gene. This CDR3 has 15 residues. Trimming shortened V by 4 bases and J by 1 base, and 11 bases separated the two germline ends. The method was immunoSEQ multiplex PCR; TCRdb's version includes in-frame clones alone and lacks a portion of them. The sample yields 35,000 to 40,000 clones, about 60% seen once.

The chain joins TRBV5-1 to TRBJ1-4; possible D gene TRBD1, 5 bases. Sequencing used CD4+ T cells from PBMCs cultured with HCoV-OC43 spike peptides, obtained before COVID-19 vaccination. The subset denotes: HCoV-OC43 spike overlapping peptide pool stimulation. The sequence was collected from a human donor who received a COVID-19 vaccine. The DNA for the CDR3 is TGCGCCAGCAGCAAGGACGGGGGAACTAATGAAAAACTGTTTTTT. It specifies CASSKDGGTNEKLFF.